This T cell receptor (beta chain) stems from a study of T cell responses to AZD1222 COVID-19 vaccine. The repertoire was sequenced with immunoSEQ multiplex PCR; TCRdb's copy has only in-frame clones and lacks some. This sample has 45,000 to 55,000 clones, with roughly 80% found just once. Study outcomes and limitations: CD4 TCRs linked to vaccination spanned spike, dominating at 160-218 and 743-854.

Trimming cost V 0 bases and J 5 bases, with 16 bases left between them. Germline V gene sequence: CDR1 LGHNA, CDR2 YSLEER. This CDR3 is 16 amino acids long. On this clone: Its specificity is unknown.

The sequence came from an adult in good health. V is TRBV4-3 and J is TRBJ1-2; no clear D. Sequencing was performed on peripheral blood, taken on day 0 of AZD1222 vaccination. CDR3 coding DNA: TGCGCCAGCAGCCAAGATTCAAGGCAGGCCCTATATGGCTACACCTTC. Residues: CASSQDSRQALYGYTF.